These 29 T cell receptor beta chains were all obtained from the same sample, sequenced in a study of circulating tumor DNA in untreated peripheral T-cell lymphoma. Repertoires were generated with immunoSEQ multiplex PCR, while TCRdb's copy carries only in-frame clones and drops some. The sample records 530 or so clones, roughly 90% being singletons. Sequenced: cell-free DNA from blood serum. The receptors here all came from a human donor with peripheral T-cell lymphoma.

This clone was detected once. The sample carries other DNA sequences with the same CDR3. V is TRBV4-3 and J is TRBJ1-4; D uncertain. This CDR3 has 19 amino acids. The germline CDR1 and CDR2 sequences are LGHNA and YSLEER. V was shortened by 0 bases and J by 1 base, with 18 bases between the two germline ends. The CDR3 DNA sequence: TGCGCCAGCAGCCAAGATGATGTTGGGAGGGCGGTAACTAATGAAAAACTGTTTTTT. It specifies CASSQDDVGRAVTNEKLFF.

V usage is TRBV27 and J usage is TRBJ1-5; D might be TRBD1 (5 bases). The CDR3 is 12 amino acids. The V gene lost 7 bases and the J gene lost 6 bases, with 10 bases spanning the gap. Germline CDR1 is MNHEY and CDR2 is SMNVEV (reference sequence). CDR3 protein: CASNLGGQPQHF. The CDR3 DNA sequence: TGTGCCAGCAATCTGGGGGGTCAGCCCCAGCATTTT.

The chain is built from TRBV29-1 and TRBJ1-1, with a tentative D call TRBD1 (6 bases). There are 11 residues in the CDR3. V was clipped by 6 bases and J by 6 bases, with 11 bases between them. Germline loops: CDR1 SQVTM, CDR2 ANQGSEA. This CDR3 is CSVTGFPEAFF. CDR3 in DNA: TGCAGCGTCACAGGGTTCCCTGAAGCTTTCTTT.

V usage is TRBV18 and J usage is TRBJ1-2, with TRBD1 identical over 7 bases. Germline trimming cut 0 bases from V and 4 bases from J; bases unmatched to any gene: 5. Germline loops: CDR1 KGHSH, CDR2 LQKENI. The CDR3 has 15 amino acids. The CDR3 loop reads CASSPPTGPSYGYTF. The CDR3 DNA reads as TGTGCCAGCTCACCACCGACAGGGCCCAGCTATGGCTACACCTTC. Variable domain in full (rest from reference TRBV18 and TRBJ1-2): NAGVMQNPRHLVRRRGQEARLRCSPMKGHSHVYWYRQLPEEGLKFMVYLQKENIIDESGMPKERFSAEFPKEGPSILRIQQVVRGDSAAYFCASSPPTGPSYGYTFGSGTRLTVV.

The chain recombines TRBV6-4 with TRBJ2-7; no definite D call. The germline gives CDR1 MRHNA, CDR2 SNTAGT. CDR3 length: 12 residues. The V end was cut by 3 bases, the J end by 4 bases, with 7 bases between. CDR3 DNA: TGTGCCAGCAGTGATTTTCCTTACGAGCAGTACGTC. Its translation: CASSDFPYEQYV.

This chain connects TRBV6-6 to TRBJ2-7, with D perhaps being TRBD1 or TRBD2 (5 bases each). Germline lookup yields CDR1 MNHNY and CDR2 SVGAGI (reference sequence). V was pared by 2 bases and J by 5 bases, with 7 bases between. This CDR3 comprises 12 residues. The CDR3 is CASSYRGDEQYV. The CDR3 coding sequence is TGTGCCAGCAGTTACAGGGGAGACGAGCAGTACGTC.

About this clone: The same CDR3 is also encoded by other DNA sequences in this sample. The chain combines TRBV7-8 with TRBJ1-1, with D unclear. The germline CDR1 and CDR2 sequences are SGHVS and FQNEAQ. This CDR3 comprises 12 residues. The V gene lost 4 bases and the J gene lost 10 bases, with 13 bases spanning the gap. In DNA, the CDR3 is TGTGCCAGCAGCTCAGACACGTCTGGAGCTTTCTTT. Its protein is CASSSDTSGAFF.

The V gene is TRBV5-1, the J gene TRBJ2-3; D could derive from TRBD1 or TRBD2 (5 bases each). CDR1 SGHRS and CDR2 YFSETQ come from the germline V gene. The length of the CDR3 is 16 residues. V lost 2 bases to trimming and J lost 4 bases, with 17 bases between them. CDR3 protein: CASSLSGQRGADTQYF. The CDR3 nucleotides are TGCGCCAGCAGCTTATCGGGGCAGAGGGGCGCAGATACGCAGTATTTT.

This chain connects TRBV28 to TRBJ1-1; tentative D call: TRBD1 (6 bases). With 2 bases removed from V and 6 bases from J, the gap between germline ends came to 16 bases. Per germline, CDR1 MDHEN and CDR2 SYDVKM. CDR3 length: 15 amino acids. The CDR3 DNA reads as TGTGCCAGCAGTTTAGGGGGCCAGGGGAGGTCTGAAGCTTTCTTT. This gives the protein CASSLGGQGRSEAFF.

For the CDR3, the DNA is TGTGCCAGCAGTTTATCGGGGTACACCGGGGAGCTGTTTTTT. Amino acid sequence: CASSLSGYTGELFF. This chain connects TRBV27 to TRBJ2-2, with D uncertain. The CDR3 runs to 14 residues. The germline gives CDR1 MNHEY, CDR2 SMNVEV (reference sequence). V lost 0 bases and J lost 3, with 5 bases in between.

This chain joins TRBV28 and TRBJ2-1, with a tentative D call TRBD2 (7 bases). The CDR3 has 14 residues. CDR1 and CDR2 (germline): MDHEN, SYDVKM. Trimming stripped 5 bases from V and 9 bases from J, with 17 bases between. CDR3 loop: CASSPGGGSGEQFF. The CDR3 DNA is TGTGCCAGCAGTCCGGGGGGCGGGAGCGGTGAGCAGTTCTTC.

The chain recombines TRBV20-1 with TRBJ1-5; no definite D call. CDR3 length: 11 residues. Trimming took 2 bases from V and 15 from J, leaving 14 bases between them. Germline CDR1 is DFQATT and CDR2 is SNEGSKA (reference sequence). CDR3 amino acids: CSARQTRLGHF. The CDR3 region has the DNA TGCAGTGCTAGACAAACCCGACTAGGGCATTTT.

This chain uses TRBV7-9 with TRBJ1-1; D ambiguous. This CDR3 contains 13 residues. V dropped 2 bases and J dropped 1 base, with 5 bases sitting between them. In germline, CDR1 is SEHNR, CDR2 FQNEAQ (reference sequence). CDR3 region: CASSLTTNTEAFF. CDR3 nucleotides: TGTGCCAGCAGCTTAACGACGAACACTGAAGCTTTCTTT.

The CDR3 loop is CASSVAGQGIDTQYF. CDR3 in DNA: TGTGCCAGCAGCGTAGCGGGACAGGGAATAGATACGCAGTATTTT. The V and J genes are TRBV9 and TRBJ2-3, with TRBD1 matching 9 bases. CDR1 SGDLS and CDR2 YYNGEE come from the germline V gene. The CDR3 sequence is 15 residues long. J lost 5 bases, V lost 0 bases, and 4 bases had no gene match.

The V call is TRBV5-1, the J call TRBJ2-3; 9 nucleotides line up with TRBD2. Germline CDR1 is SGHRS and CDR2 is YFSETQ. The CDR3 covers 16 residues. After removal of 3 bases from V and 5 bases from J, the junction contained 10 bases not matched to a gene. This chain's CDR3 is CASSSLGRGGVDTQYF. The CDR3 coding sequence is TGCGCCAGCAGCTCTCTTGGGCGGGGGGGCGTAGATACGCAGTATTTT.

This chain uses TRBV6-4 with TRBJ2-1, with 7 positions matching TRBD2. From germline, CDR1 is MRHNA and CDR2 SNTAGT. With V trimmed by 1 base and J by 6 bases, 6 bases remained unmatched. CDR3 length: 15 amino acids. The CDR3 spells CASSDYSTSLNEQFF. CDR3 bases: TGTGCCAGCAGTGACTATTCGACTAGCCTCAATGAGCAGTTCTTC.

A few counts support this clone. The gene calls are TRBV25-1 and TRBJ1-2; no firm D call. The CDR3 loop spans 13 amino acids. Trimming pared 1 base from V and 3 bases from J, leaving 6 bases between. Looked up from germline, CDR1 is MGHDK and CDR2 is SYGVNS. This chain's CDR3 is CASSEFSDYGYTF. The CDR3 DNA sequence: TGTGCCAGCAGTGAATTTAGCGACTATGGCTACACCTTC.

This clone was seen once. The CDR3 nucleotides are TGTGCCAGTAGTATACAGGGGGCGACCTACGAGCAGTACTTC. Amino acid sequence: CASSIQGATYEQYF. The chain recombines TRBV19 with TRBJ2-7; 8 positions match TRBD1. Germline V gene lookup returns CDR1 LNHDA and CDR2 SQIVND (reference sequence). This CDR3 has 14 residues. Germline trimming cut 2 bases from V and 2 bases from J; bases unmatched to any gene: 2.

This clone was found once. V is TRBV6-1 and J is TRBJ1-1, with a possible D match to TRBD1 (5 bases). This CDR3 comprises 14 residues. The V gene's germline CDR1 is MNHNS and CDR2 SASEGT. Trimming left V 2 bases short and J 4 bases short, with 11 bases between. The CDR3 loop is CASSEQSGGTEAFF. Here the CDR3 DNA reads TGTGCCAGCAGTGAACAATCCGGGGGCACTGAAGCTTTCTTT.

In this sample, this clone turned up a few times. The rearrangement uses TRBV19 and TRBJ1-1; D uncertain. This CDR3 has 12 residues. Per germline, CDR1 LNHDA and CDR2 SQIVND (reference sequence). Trimming pared 6 bases from V and 4 bases from J, leaving 9 bases between. CDR3: CASRREGTEAFF. The CDR3, as DNA: TGTGCCAGTAGAAGGGAGGGCACTGAAGCTTTCTTT.

The chain links TRBV5-4 to TRBJ1-1; TRBD1 agrees at 7 bases. The CDR3 has 13 residues. J lost 8 bases, V lost 4 bases, and 8 bases had no gene match. The germline V gene encodes CDR1 SGHNT and CDR2 YYREEE (reference sequence). The CDR3 loop is CASSTTGTAEAFF. CDR3 nucleotides: TGTGCCAGCAGCACCACCGGGACAGCAGAAGCTTTCTTT.

The chain carries TRBV7-7 and TRBJ2-2; D possibly corresponds to TRBD2 (5 bases). The CDR3 length is 18 residues. Deletions cut 6 bases from V and 3 bases from J, with 23 bases between. From germline, CDR1 is SSHAT and CDR2 FNYEAQ (reference sequence). The CDR3 region is CASSDNQVGGVDTGELFF. CDR3 in DNA: TGTGCCAGCAGTGATAACCAAGTAGGAGGCGTCGACACCGGGGAGCTGTTTTTT. The variable domain in full, with the rest retrieved from reference TRBV7-7 and TRBJ2-2, is GAGVSQSPRYKVTKRGQDVTLRCDPISSHATLYWYQQALGQGPEFLTYFNYEAQPDKSGLPSDRFSAERPEGSISTLTIQRTEQRDSAMYRCASSDNQVGGVDTGELFFGEGSRLTVL.

The chain joins TRBV19 to TRBJ1-6, with 7 nucleotides matching TRBD1. The junction had 6 bases not matched to a gene; V was cut back by 4 bases and J by 6 bases. CDR3 size: 15 residues. CDR1 LNHDA and CDR2 SQIVND come from the germline V gene (reference sequence). The CDR3 region is CASSKGRGVNSPLHF. The CDR3 coding sequence is TGTGCCAGTAGTAAGGGCAGGGGGGTTAATTCACCCCTCCACTTT.

The chain has TRBV5-5 and TRBJ2-5, with 11 bases that match TRBD1. J lost 2 bases, V lost 4 bases, and 1 base had no gene match. The CDR3 loop spans 14 amino acids. Germline V gives CDR1 SGHKS, CDR2 YYEKEE (reference sequence). CDR3 residues: CASSGTGGQETQYF. The DNA for the CDR3 is TGTGCCAGCAGCGGGACAGGGGGGCAAGAGACCCAGTACTTC.

The chain has TRBV27 and TRBJ2-7; possibly TRBD1 or TRBD2 for D (7 bases each). Germline V CDR1 and CDR2: MNHEY, SMNVEV (reference sequence). CDR3 length: 13 amino acids. Trimming took off 10 bases at V and 5 bases at J, with 18 bases between the two ends. Here the CDR3 DNA reads TGTGCCATGCGGGGGACAGCGGCTCACGAGCAGTACGTC. Its translation: CAMRGTAAHEQYV.

V usage is TRBV7-8 and J usage is TRBJ1-1; D unclear. CDR1 and CDR2 from the germline V gene are SGHVS and FQNEAQ. The CDR3 has 12 amino acids. V was clipped by 9 bases and J by 1 base, with 9 bases between them. The CDR3 DNA reads as TGTGCCAGTAGGTACCCGAACACTGAAGCTTTCTTT. Amino acid sequence: CASRYPNTEAFF.

This rearrangement joins TRBV4-1 to TRBJ2-2, with D possibly being TRBD1 (6 bases). The CDR3 is 17 amino acids. V was trimmed by 1 base and J by 1 base, leaving 13 bases between them. Germline V gene sequence: CDR1 MGHRA, CDR2 YSYEKL. CDR3 DNA: TGCGCCAGCAGCCAAGGTCCCAGGGGTAGGAACACCGGGGAGCTGTTTTTT. It yields the protein CASSQGPRGRNTGELFF.

V is TRBV9 and J is TRBJ1-5; D unresolved. Trimming took 0 bases from V and 9 from J, leaving 7 bases between them. This CDR3 comprises 12 residues. The germline V gene has CDR1 SGDLS and CDR2 YYNGEE. The DNA of the CDR3 is TGTGCCAGCAGCGTAGGCCCGGTGCCCCAGCATTTT. Translating gives CASSVGPVPQHF.

V gene TRBV30 combines with J gene TRBJ2-3, with TRBD2 matching 8 bases. Germline CDR1 reads GTSNPN; CDR2 reads SVGIG (reference sequence). J gave up 3 bases and V 0 bases, and 5 bases lay outside the gene matches. This CDR3 is built from 15 residues. CDR3: CAWSVHRGGTDTQYF. In nucleotides, the CDR3 is TGTGCCTGGAGTGTACATCGGGGGGGTACAGATACGCAGTATTTT. Full variable domain (remainder filled in from reference TRBV30 and TRBJ2-3): SQTIHQWPATLVQPVGSPLSLECTVEGTSNPNLYWYRQAAGRGLQLLFYSVGIGQISSEVPQNLSASRPQDRQFILSSKKLLLSDSGFYLCAWSVHRGGTDTQYFGPGTRLTVL.